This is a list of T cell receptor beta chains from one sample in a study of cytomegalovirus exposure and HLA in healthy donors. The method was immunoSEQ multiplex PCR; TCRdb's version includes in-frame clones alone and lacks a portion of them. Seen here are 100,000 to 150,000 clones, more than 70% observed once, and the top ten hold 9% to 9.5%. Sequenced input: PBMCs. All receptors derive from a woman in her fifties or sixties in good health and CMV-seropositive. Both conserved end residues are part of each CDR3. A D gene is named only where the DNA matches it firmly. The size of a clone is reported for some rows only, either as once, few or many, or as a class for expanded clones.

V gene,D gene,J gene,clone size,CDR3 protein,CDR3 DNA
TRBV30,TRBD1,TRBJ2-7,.,CASKTGGHEQYF,TGTGCCTCGAAGACAGGGGGCCACGAGCAGTACTTC
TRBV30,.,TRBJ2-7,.,CAWGAWTASYEQYF,TGTGCCTGGGGGGCGTGGACAGCTTCCTACGAGCAGTACTTC
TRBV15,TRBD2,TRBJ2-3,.,CATSREGAGGDTQYF,TGTGCCACCAGCAGAGAAGGAGCGGGGGGCGATACGCAGTATTTT
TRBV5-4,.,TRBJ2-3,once,CASSPRGTGSDTQYF,TGTGCCAGCAGCCCTCGGGGGACCGGGTCTGATACGCAGTATTTT
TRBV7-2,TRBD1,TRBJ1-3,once,CASSSRDRDGGTIYF,TGTGCCAGCAGCTCCCGGGACAGGGACGGTGGGACCATATATTTT
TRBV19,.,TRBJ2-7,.,CASSIRPQGHYEQYF,TGTGCCAGTAGTATAAGACCGCAGGGACACTACGAGCAGTACTTC
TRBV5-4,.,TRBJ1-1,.,CASSPWEGPNTEAFF,TGTGCCAGCAGCCCCTGGGAGGGGCCAAACACTGAAGCTTTCTTT
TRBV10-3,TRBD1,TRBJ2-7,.,CATWTGSHEQYF,TGTGCCACTTGGACAGGGTCCCACGAGCAGTACTTC
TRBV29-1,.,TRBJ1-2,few,CSVEKRSYGYTF,TGCAGCGTTGAGAAGCGGTCCTATGGCTACACCTTC
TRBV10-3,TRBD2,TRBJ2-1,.,CATTSGTFPYNEQFF,TGTGCCACCACTAGCGGTACGTTCCCCTACAATGAGCAGTTCTTC
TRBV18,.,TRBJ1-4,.,CASSPPGREKLFF,TGTGCCAGCTCACCACCCGGCAGGGAAAAACTGTTTTTT
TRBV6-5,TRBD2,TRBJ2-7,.,CASQRAGEIYEQYF,TGTGCCAGCCAGAGGGCGGGAGAAATTTACGAGCAGTACTTC
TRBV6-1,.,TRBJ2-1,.,CASSKRAVPLNEQFF,TGTGCCAGCAGTAAAAGAGCGGTACCCCTCAATGAGCAGTTCTTC
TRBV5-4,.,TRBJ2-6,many,CASSNGQPGANVLTF,TGTGCCAGCAGCAACGGACAGCCTGGGGCCAACGTCCTGACTTTC
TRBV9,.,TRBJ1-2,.,CASSVRDTTNYGYTF,TGTGCCAGCAGCGTGAGGGACACCACTAACTATGGCTACACCTTC
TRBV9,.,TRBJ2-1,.,CASSFTGHGEQFF,TGTGCCAGCAGCTTCACGGGACATGGTGAGCAGTTCTTC
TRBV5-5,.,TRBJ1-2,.,CASSLAQGRGYTF,TGTGCCAGCAGCTTGGCACAGGGACGTGGCTACACCTTC
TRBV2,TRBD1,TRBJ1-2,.,CASSPGTGRGYTF,TGTGCCAGCAGCCCCGGGACAGGGCGCGGCTACACCTTC
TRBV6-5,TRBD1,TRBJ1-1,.,CASSEQGAAFF,TGTGCCAGCAGTGAACAGGGGGCAGCTTTCTTT
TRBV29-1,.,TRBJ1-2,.,CSVAVRGAWNYGYTF,TGCAGCGTCGCCGTCAGGGGCGCGTGGAACTATGGCTACACCTTC
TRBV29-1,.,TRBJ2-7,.,CSVAPTGSYEQYF,TGCAGCGTTGCCCCTACCGGCTCCTACGAGCAGTACTTC
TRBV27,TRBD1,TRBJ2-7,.,CASSLSLTDRGLEQYF,TGTGCCAGCAGTTTATCCCTTACGGACAGGGGGCTCGAGCAGTACTTC
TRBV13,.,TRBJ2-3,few,CASSSTAGGPVTDTQYF,TGTGCCAGCAGCTCCACAGCCGGGGGGCCCGTCACAGATACGCAGTATTTT
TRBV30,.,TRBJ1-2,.,CAWTAQGVYGYTF,TGTGCCTGGACAGCACAGGGCGTCTATGGCTACACCTTC
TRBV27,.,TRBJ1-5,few,CASSLYESAAQHF,TGTGCCAGCAGTTTATATGAGTCCGCGGCCCAGCATTTT
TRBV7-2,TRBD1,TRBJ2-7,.,CASSLNSGQAGYEQYF,TGTGCCAGCAGCCTTAATTCGGGACAGGCGGGCTACGAGCAGTACTTC
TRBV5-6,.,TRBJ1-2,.,CASTPRGANYGYTF,TGTGCCAGCACCCCCCGGGGAGCTAACTATGGCTACACCTTC
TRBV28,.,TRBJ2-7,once,CASSLPGSYEQYF,TGTGCCAGCAGTTTACCAGGCTCCTACGAGCAGTACTTC
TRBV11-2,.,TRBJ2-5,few,CASSLGLQETQYF,TGTGCCAGCAGCTTAGGACTCCAAGAGACCCAGTACTTC
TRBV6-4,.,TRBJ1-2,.,CASRLNYGYTF,TGTGCCAGCCGGTTGAACTATGGCTACACCTTC
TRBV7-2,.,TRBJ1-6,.,CASSSEINSPLHF,TGTGCCAGCAGCTCGGAGATAAATTCACCCCTCCACTTT
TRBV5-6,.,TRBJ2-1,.,CASSRLLAKWNEQFF,TGTGCCAGCAGCCGACTCCTAGCAAAGTGGAATGAGCAGTTCTTC
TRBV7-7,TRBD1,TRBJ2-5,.,CASSLGTAQETQYF,TGTGCTAGCAGCTTAGGGACAGCTCAAGAGACCCAGTACTTC
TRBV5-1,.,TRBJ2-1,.,CASSQTPWDGGRDNEQFF,TGCGCCAGCAGCCAAACCCCTTGGGACGGAGGGCGGGACAATGAGCAGTTCTTC